The clone carrying this TCR beta chain showed up just a few times. Its antigen remains unknown. The same CDR3 can be traced to other DNA sequences in this sample. The record originates from a study of cytomegalovirus exposure and HLA in healthy donors. General study points: A previous analysis found most TCR beta V segments productive roughly 87% or roughly 30% of the time. In a later analysis, HLA-C alleles had the fewest associated TCRs, DRB1 alleles the most.

The CDR3 is 13 residues long. The V gene end was trimmed by 6 bases and the J gene end by 4 bases; junction bases not matched to a gene: 4. Germline values: CDR1 MDHEN, CDR2 SYDVKM. PCR employed 60 Vbeta and 13 Jbeta primers. Assay used: immunoSEQ multiplex PCR; TCRdb lists only in-frame clones, some missing. In the table there are about 130,000 clones, roughly 79% of which are singletons. What was sequenced was PBMCs. The chain links TRBV28 to TRBJ1-2; 8 bases line up with TRBD1. The source is a man aged 18 to 30 in good health and CMV-seronegative. CDR3 amino acids: CASSSGQGYGYTF. Written as DNA, the CDR3 is TGTGCCAGCAGCTCCGGACAGGGCTATGGCTACACCTTC.